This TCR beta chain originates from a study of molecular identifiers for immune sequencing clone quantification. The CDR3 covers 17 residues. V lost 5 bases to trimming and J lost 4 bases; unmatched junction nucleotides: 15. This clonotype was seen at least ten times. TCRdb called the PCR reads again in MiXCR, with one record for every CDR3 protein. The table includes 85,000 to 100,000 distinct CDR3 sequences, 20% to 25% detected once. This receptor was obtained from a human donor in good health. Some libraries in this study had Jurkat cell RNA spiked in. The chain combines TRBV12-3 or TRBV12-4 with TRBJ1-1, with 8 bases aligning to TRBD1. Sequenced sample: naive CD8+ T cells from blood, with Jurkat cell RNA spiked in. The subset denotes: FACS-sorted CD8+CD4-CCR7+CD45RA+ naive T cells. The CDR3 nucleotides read TGTGCCAGCAGTAGTACCTACAGGGGGGTGGTAAGCACTGAAGCTTTCTTT. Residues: CASSSTYRGVVSTEAFF.